This section outlines one T cell receptor (beta chain) sequence together with its context. The data were taken from a study of blood T cell repertoires in COVID-19. TCRdb keeps only in-frame clones here, not all; method: immunoSEQ multiplex PCR. The top ten hold roughly 1% of the sample, which has roughly 340,000 clones, roughly nine tenths seen once. CDR1 is MGHDK, CDR2 SYGVNS, per germline. After removal of 6 bases from V and 1 base from J, the junction contained 1 base not matched to a gene. The CDR3 totals 14 residues. The chain combines TRBV25-1 with TRBJ2-2; 8 bases are shared with TRBD1. The sequence was obtained from a man aged 18 to 29 who had recovered from COVID-19. Sequences were obtained from PBMCs or T cells enriched from blood (not recorded which). CDR3 region: CASRGTGNTGELFF. The CDR3 DNA sequence: TGTGCCAGCAGAGGGACAGGGAACACCGGGGAGCTGTTTTTT.